This T cell receptor beta chain was identified during a study of T cells in Graves' hyperthyroidism and ophthalmopathy. Trimming removed 4 bases at V and 4 bases at J, with 15 bases between. The CDR3 covers 14 residues. CDR1 is SGDLS, CDR2 YYNGEE, per germline. This clonotype came up a few times. Amplification targeted TCR beta CDR3 regions from RNA transcripts. HTBI primers drove first-round RT-PCR of the TCR CDR3. TCRdb redid the calling of the multiplex PCR reads with MiXCR, one entry per CDR3 protein. Of 450,000 to 650,000 distinct CDR3 sequences in the sample, under 25% were seen once. Subjects aged 18 to 65 presented with newly diagnosed hyperthyroidism of less than 2 months' duration. Used for diagnoses were clinical symptoms, serum thyroxine and TRAb, thyroid ultrasound and orbital computed tomography.

This TCR was recovered from a man between 18 and 35 years old with Graves' hyperthyroidism. The genes are TRBV9 and TRBJ2-7; possibly TRBD1 or TRBD2 for D (6 bases each). Sequencing was carried out using blood. DNA of the CDR3: TGTGCCAGCAGCCTATCGGGGGCCTTTTACGAGCAGTACTTC. Amino acid sequence: CASSLSGAFYEQYF.